This TCR beta chain came from a study of circulating and synovial CD4+ cells in juvenile arthritis. Study results and limitations: Some such blood samples were as oligoclonal as synovium. These blood cells shared more CDR3 sequences with synovium than bulk blood. Circulating pathogenic-like and bulk T cells looked alike by Vbeta family usage.

The CDR3 contains 13 residues. Per germline, CDR1 SNHLY and CDR2 FYNNEI. Remarks on this clone: Antigen unknown. The germline gene is not matched at one end of the junction; a read error may be the cause.

Sequenced by immunoSEQ multiplex PCR; TCRdb stores in-frame clones only, minus some. This table has about 33,000 clones, roughly 96% appearing once. The sample consisted of CD4+ T cells from blood. The chain carries TRBV2 and TRBJ1-4; D gene uncertain. The sequence derives from a human donor with juvenile idiopathic arthritis. CDR3 in amino acids: CASSWNRNEKLLF. The CDR3 DNA follows: TGTGCCAGCAGCTGGAACAGAAATGAAAAACTGCTTTTT.